The 20 T cell receptor beta chains listed next were all sequenced from one sample in a study of shared clonotypes between healthy human individuals. Naive CD8 populations comprised CD45RO-negative cells positively selected for CCR7, excluding terminally differentiated effector memory CD45RA+ cells. Some clones are missing from TCRdb's copy, which holds only in-frame ones; the method was immunoSEQ multiplex PCR. The top ten hold around 1% of the sample, which has roughly 2,000,000 clones, approximately 94% seen once. The sequencing input was naive CD8+ T cells sorted from blood. The receptor source for this set is a man younger than 35 in good health.

The CDR3 sequence: CASRHTRENEQFF. The DNA for the CDR3 is TGTGCCAGTAGGCACACGCGGGAGAATGAGCAGTTCTTC. This rearrangement joins TRBV19 to TRBJ2-1; 7 positions agree with TRBD2. This CDR3 has 13 residues. The germline V gene encodes CDR1 LNHDA and CDR2 SQIVND (reference sequence). V gave up 6 bases and J gave up 7 bases; unmatched junction bases: 6.

V is TRBV7-9 and J is TRBJ1-1; the D gene is possibly TRBD1 (6 bases). The V end lost 1 base, the J end lost 5 bases, and 11 bases lay between the germline ends. Germline V gives CDR1 SEHNR, CDR2 FQNEAQ (reference sequence). CDR3 length: 14 residues. This CDR3 is CASSLGGPATEAFF. The CDR3 nucleotides are TGTGCCAGCAGCTTAGGGGGGCCCGCTACTGAAGCTTTCTTT.

V usage is TRBV15 and J usage is TRBJ1-5; TRBD1 is a possible D gene (5 bases). Germline loops: CDR1 LNHNV, CDR2 YYDKDF (reference sequence). V gave up 6 bases and J gave up 0 bases, with 12 bases separating them. This CDR3 is 15 amino acids long. This CDR3 is CATSSSQDSNQPQHF. The DNA for the CDR3 is TGTGCCACCAGTTCTTCACAGGATAGCAATCAGCCCCAGCATTTT.

This chain links TRBV5-8 with TRBJ1-5; a possible D gene is TRBD1 (5 bases). Germline V CDR1 and CDR2: SGHTS, YDEGEE. The V end lost 4 bases, the J end lost 4 bases, and 12 bases lay between the germline ends. This CDR3 contains 14 residues. The CDR3 nucleotides are TGTGCCAGCAGCGTCAGGGTTAGGAATCAGCCCCAGCATTTT. Translated: CASSVRVRNQPQHF.

The chain couples TRBV7-9 to TRBJ2-2, with D perhaps TRBD1 (6 bases). CDR1 and CDR2 (germline): SEHNR, FQNEAQ (reference sequence). The germline V and J ends were trimmed by 5 bases and 0 bases, with 13 bases remaining between them. The length of the CDR3 is 16 residues. CDR3 in amino acids: CASSPPTGPNTGELFF. The CDR3 bases are TGTGCCAGCAGCCCCCCGACAGGTCCGAACACCGGGGAGCTGTTTTTT. The full variable domain, with the rest looked up from reference TRBV7-9 and TRBJ2-2, is DTGVSQNPRHKITKRGQNVTFRCDPISEHNRLYWYRQTLGQGPEFLTYFQNEAQLEKSRLLSDRFSAERPKGSFSTLEIQRTEQGDSAMYLCASSPPTGPNTGELFFGEGSRLTVL.

In this sample, this clone turned up once. The genes are TRBV5-4 and TRBJ1-1; D possibly corresponds to TRBD1 (5 bases). The CDR3 is 13 amino acids. Trimming pared 3 bases from V and 4 bases from J, leaving 10 bases between. The germline gives CDR1 SGHNT, CDR2 YYREEE (reference sequence). The CDR3 bases are TGTGCCAGCAGCTGGGGCGGGGGCACTGAAGCTTTCTTT. It yields the protein CASSWGGGTEAFF.

This rearrangement joins TRBV28 to TRBJ2-3, with a weak D call TRBD2 (6 bases). V lost 3 bases and J lost 2, with 12 bases in between. The CDR3 extends over 15 amino acids. In germline, CDR1 is MDHEN, CDR2 SYDVKM. CDR3 region: CASSFLRGFTDTQYF. CDR3 DNA sequence: TGTGCCAGCAGTTTTTTGCGGGGTTTCACAGATACGCAGTATTTT. The full variable domain, with the rest looked up from reference TRBV28 and TRBJ2-3, is DVKVTQSSRYLVKRTGEKVFLECVQDMDHENMFWYRQDPGLGLRLIYFSYDVKMKEKGDIPEGYSVSREKKERFSLILESASTNQTSMYLCASSFLRGFTDTQYFGPGTRLTVL.

Concerning this clone itself: The sample carries other DNA sequences with the same CDR3. Here the CDR3 reads CASSLAGANYGYTF. The CDR3 DNA sequence: TGTGCCAGCAGCTTGGCTGGTGCTAACTATGGCTACACCTTC. The chain couples TRBV5-6 to TRBJ1-2; D is unresolved. This CDR3 has 14 residues. V was cut by 0 bases and J by 0 bases, with 6 bases left in between. Germline lookup yields CDR1 SGHDT and CDR2 YYEEEE.

With regard to this clone: The sample carries other DNA sequences with the same CDR3. The CDR3 DNA reads TGTGCCAGCAGCGTCGGGACGGGCCCTGAAGCTTTCTTT. Translated: CASSVGTGPEAFF. The chain recombines TRBV9 with TRBJ1-1; D is perhaps TRBD1 (5 bases). V was cut by 2 bases and J by 6 bases, with 11 bases left in between. CDR1 SGDLS and CDR2 YYNGEE come from the germline V gene. The CDR3 has 13 residues.

The V and J genes are TRBV28 and TRBJ2-5, with D uncertain. The CDR3 is 13 amino acids. V lost 2 bases, J lost 5 bases, and 9 bases lay in between. The germline V gene has CDR1 MDHEN and CDR2 SYDVKM. In nucleotides, the CDR3 is TGTGCCAGCAGTTTAGACGCGGAGGAGACCCAGTACTTC. Its translation is CASSLDAEETQYF.

This clone was seen a single time. One end of the junction is discordant with germline, which a read error may explain. V is TRBV5-1 and J is TRBJ2-5; 7 bases match TRBD1. Per the germline V gene, CDR1 is SGHRS and CDR2 is YFSETQ. This CDR3 spans 11 amino acids. The CDR3 reads CASSSTGTVHF. DNA for the CDR3: TGCGCCAGCAGCTCTACCGGGACAGTACACTTC.

The chain employs TRBV27 and TRBJ1-6; TRBD1 agrees at 9 bases. CDR3 length: 13 amino acids. Germline CDR1 and CDR2: MNHEY and SMNVEV (reference sequence). The trim removed 6 bases at V and 10 bases at J, leaving 4 bases unmatched. The CDR3 loop reads CASRQGAGSPLHF. CDR3 sequence (DNA): TGTGCCAGCAGACAGGGGGCTGGATCACCCCTCCACTTT.

The V and J genes are TRBV27 and TRBJ2-1; 9 nucleotides match TRBD1. CDR1 and CDR2 from the germline V gene are MNHEY and SMNVEV (reference sequence). J was trimmed by 8 bases and V by 8 bases; bases with no gene match: 10. The CDR3 has 14 residues. Written as DNA, the CDR3 is TGTGCCAGCGAGAACGGGACAGGGACCCATGAGCAGTTCTTC. Amino acids: CASENGTGTHEQFF.

This chain joins TRBV10-2 and TRBJ1-3, with a possible D match to TRBD1 (5 bases). Germline V lookup: CDR1 WSHSY, CDR2 SAAADI. Trimming stripped 8 bases from V and 2 bases from J, with 13 bases between. The CDR3 runs to 14 residues. The CDR3 DNA reads TGCGCCAGCGTCAGGGAGGCGGCTGGAAACACCATATATTTT. The encoded protein is CASVREAAGNTIYF.

About this clone itself: Its ends do not fully match the called genes, so a read error is possible. This chain connects TRBV6-1 to TRBJ2-2; 7 bases agree with TRBD1. CDR3 length: 11 residues. Germline-derived CDR1 and CDR2 are MNHNS and SASEGT. The CDR3 region is CASRFTGALFF. The CDR3 nucleotides read TGTGCCAGCAGATTTACAGGGGCGCTGTTTTTT.

This clone appeared once. The same CDR3 also results from other DNA sequences found in this sample. The CDR3 spells CASSHVTGTYEQYF. The CDR3, as DNA: TGCGCCAGCAGCCACGTAACAGGGACCTACGAGCAGTACTTC. The chain carries TRBV4-1 and TRBJ2-7, with D perhaps matching TRBD1 (6 bases). The CDR3 contains 14 residues. The V gene lost 3 bases and the J gene lost 2 bases, with 11 bases spanning the gap. Germline-derived CDR1 and CDR2 are MGHRA and YSYEKL.

Concerning this clone itself: The sample contains more than one DNA sequence encoding this CDR3. The V call is TRBV5-4, the J call TRBJ2-7; maybe TRBD1 (6 bases). There are 15 residues in the CDR3. The V end lost 0 bases, the J end lost 0 bases, and 10 bases lay between the germline ends. Per the germline V gene, CDR1 is SGHNT and CDR2 is YYREEE (reference sequence). CDR3 sequence: CASSLGQGSSYEQYF. In DNA form, the CDR3 reads TGTGCCAGCAGCTTGGGGCAGGGGAGCTCCTACGAGCAGTACTTC. Looking up the rest from reference TRBV5-4 and TRBJ2-7 gives the full variable domain: ETGVTQSPTHLIKTRGQQVTLRCSSQSGHNTVSWYQQALGQGPQFIFQYYREEENGRGNFPPRFSGLQFPNYSSELNVNALELDDSALYLCASSLGQGSSYEQYFGPGTRLTVT.

This clone was recorded only once. Other DNA sequences in the same sample also yield this CDR3. This chain uses TRBV11-2 with TRBJ2-3; weak D call: TRBD2 (6 bases). Trimming took 1 base from V and 4 from J, leaving 9 bases between them. The CDR3 totals 14 residues. CDR1 and CDR2 from the germline V gene are SGHAT and FQNNGV. CDR3 residues: CASSLVGGADTQYF. CDR3 nucleotides: TGTGCCAGCAGCTTAGTGGGCGGGGCAGATACGCAGTATTTT.

With respect to this clone: Other DNA sequences in this specimen translate into the identical CDR3. The chain employs TRBV10-2 and TRBJ2-7, with D perhaps matching TRBD2 (5 bases). CDR1 is WSHSY, CDR2 SAAADI, per germline. The V end lost 8 bases, the J end lost 3 bases, and 5 bases lay between the germline ends. The CDR3 loop spans 10 amino acids. CDR3 DNA: TGCGCCAGCCGGGACTACGAGCAGTACTTC. This gives the protein CASRDYEQYF.

This sequence joins TRBV6-5 and TRBJ2-2; TRBD2 aligns across 8 bases. With V trimmed by 5 bases and J by 2 bases, 4 bases remained unmatched. Germline loops: CDR1 MNHEY, CDR2 SVGAGI. The CDR3 has 15 amino acids. For the CDR3, the DNA is TGTGCCAGCAGTCAGACTAGCGAAAACACCGGGGAGCTGTTTTTT. Amino acid sequence: CASSQTSENTGELFF.